Listed here are 4 T cell receptor beta chains from one sample, sequenced in a study of T cells in Graves' hyperthyroidism and ophthalmopathy (dated by TCRdb to 2018 to 2020). Library prep was done by multiplex PCR. Sequencing instrument: Illumina HiSeq 2000. The TCR beta CDR3 regions were amplified from RNA transcripts. The first round of RT-PCR for the TCR CDR3 was performed with the HTBI primer set and the Qiagen OneStep RT-PCR kit. TCRdb reprocessed the public reads (quality trimming at Q25 with fastp, clone calling with MiXCR) and kept in-frame beta chains. Records with the same CDR3 protein are collapsed into one entry carrying the most frequent genes and DNA. The sample contains roughly 580,000 distinct CDR3 sequences, approximately 13% of them found a single time. The ten largest clones add up to roughly 5.5% of the sample. Material for sequencing was blood. The receptors were gathered from a woman between 25 and 40 years old with Graves' hyperthyroidism that later progressed to Graves' ophthalmopathy.

Remarks on this clonotype: A single base separates this from a much larger clone, so it may be a read error. V usage is TRBV9 and J usage is TRBJ1-3; TRBD1 aligns across 8 bases. CDR3 length equals 16 residues. The V and J ends lost 4 bases and 8 bases, in that order; junction bases with no gene match: 14. Germline V gives CDR1 SGDLS, CDR2 YYNGEE. DNA of the CDR3: TGTGCCAGCAGCCCCGCCCCAGGGGGCGGGGGAGACACCATATATTTT. As protein: CASSPAPGGGGDTIYF.

This clonotype was seen a few times. The rearrangement joins TRBV6-5 to TRBJ2-2; 8 nucleotides match TRBD1. This CDR3 has 17 residues. CDR1 is MNHEY and CDR2 is SVGAGI in the germline V gene. Trimming cost V 0 bases and J 7 bases; bases outside gene matches: 10. The CDR3 DNA reads TGTGCCAGCAGTTACTCGATAAGCGACAGGGGCGGCGGGGAGCTGTTTTTT. Translation gives CASSYSISDRGGGELFF.

This clonotype was counted a few times. The chain joins TRBV3-1 to TRBJ2-7, with 9 bases lining up with TRBD1. The CDR3 loop spans 18 amino acids. Unmatched junction bases numbered 13, after V lost 1 base and J lost 3 bases. Germline CDR1 and CDR2: LGHDT and YNNKEL (reference sequence). Here the CDR3 reads CASSQGGTGKDPSYEQYF. The CDR3 DNA sequence: TGTGCCAGCAGCCAAGGGGGGACAGGGAAGGACCCGAGCTACGAGCAGTACTTC.

This clonotype was counted ten times or more. The V and J genes are TRBV29-1 and TRBJ2-7; D is uncertain. The CDR3 contains 13 residues. V gave up 7 bases and J gave up 1 base, with 14 bases separating them. Per the germline V gene, CDR1 is SQVTM and CDR2 is ANQGSEA. In DNA form, the CDR3 reads TGCAGCGCCGCACCCGACATATCCTACGAGCAGTACTTC. Its translation is CSAAPDISYEQYF.